This entry concerns a single T cell receptor (beta chain). Its antigen is undetermined. Germline V gives CDR1 SGHRS, CDR2 YFSETQ. The CDR3 covers 17 residues. Losses at the gene ends were 0 bases for V and 1 base for J; bases not matched to a gene: 9. The protocol was immunoSEQ multiplex PCR, while the TCRdb copy is restricted to in-frame clones and leaves out a portion. Altogether approximately 85,000 clones are present, 90% to 95% being singletons, with the ten largest covering 1% to 1.4%. These data come from a study of graft-versus-host responses after intestinal transplantation. V is TRBV5-1 and J is TRBJ2-7; 8 nucleotides line up with TRBD2. The clonotype was recovered from a human donor who was the organ donor for an intestinal transplant. The source material was unstimulated CD8+ T cells sorted from spleen or lymph node cells, sampled before transplant. Here the CDR3 reads CASSLVSVAGLSYEQYF. The CDR3 region has the DNA TGCGCCAGCAGCTTGGTTTCGGTAGCGGGACTTTCCTACGAGCAGTACTTC. The full variable domain, with the rest looked up from reference TRBV5-1 and TRBJ2-7, is KAGVTQTPRYLIKTRGQQVTLSCSPISGHRSVSWYQQTPGQGLQFLFEYFSETQRNKGNFPGRFSGRQFSNSRSEMNVSTLELGDSALYLCASSLVSVAGLSYEQYFGPGTRLTVT.